This is a list of T cell receptor beta chains from one sample in a study of control samples from healthy donors and cancer patients. Some clones are missing from TCRdb's copy, which holds only in-frame ones; the method was immunoSEQ multiplex PCR. The sample has roughly 92,000 clones, about 86% seen once. Input material: blood. Receptors originate from a woman in her forties or fifties in good health. CDR3s include the opening cysteine and the closing phenylalanine or tryptophan. The D gene is left open where the match is weak. Clone size, where shown, is once, few, many, or a class for clones that have expanded.

v_call,j_call,d_call,clone_size,cdr3_nt,cdr3_aa
TRBV19,TRBJ2-2,-,-,TGTGCCAGTAGCACCGGGCCCTTTACCGGGGAGCTGTTTTTT,CASSTGPFTGELFF
TRBV4-1,TRBJ1-5,-,-,TGCGCCAGCAGCCAAGAAACGCCGGGTAGGGGTCAGCCCCAGCATTTT,CASSQETPGRGQPQHF
TRBV7-9,TRBJ2-3,-,-,TGTGCCAGCAGCTTAAACGCGGGCACAGATACGCAGTATTTT,CASSLNAGTDTQYF
TRBV7-6,TRBJ2-1,TRBD2,-,TGTGCCAGCAGCGGTGGGGGACTAGCGGGAGGGCCGGGTGAGCAGTTCTTC,CASSGGGLAGGPGEQFF
TRBV6-2/TRBV6-3,TRBJ2-1,-,-,TGTGCCAGCAGTTCCCGGGCGGGGGCTCGGATTGATGAGCAGTTCTTC,CASSSRAGARIDEQFF
TRBV11-3,TRBJ2-1,-,-,TGTGCCAGCAGCTCCGACAGCTACAATGAGCAGTTCTTC,CASSSDSYNEQFF
TRBV28,TRBJ1-5,-,-,TGTGCCAGCAGTTCCCCCGGGGGTAAACAGCCCCAGCATTTT,CASSSPGGKQPQHF
TRBV18,TRBJ1-1,-,-,TGTGCCAGCTCACCAATAGACAACACTGAAGCTTTCTTT,CASSPIDNTEAFF
TRBV28,TRBJ2-2,TRBD1,-,TGTGCCAGCGGGATCGGGACAGGGGGCTTCGGGGAGCTGTTTTTT,CASGIGTGGFGELFF
TRBV12-3/TRBV12-4,TRBJ2-7,TRBD1,-,TGTGCCAGCAGTTTACAGGGGGCCTACGAGCAGTACTTC,CASSLQGAYEQYF
TRBV11-2,TRBJ2-2,-,-,TGTGCCAGCAGCTTAGAGGGGCCCCCCGGGGAGCTGTTTTTT,CASSLEGPPGELFF
TRBV7-2,TRBJ1-1,-,-,TGTGCCAGCAGCAGATACAAGGGGACTGAAGCTTTCTTT,CASSRYKGTEAFF
TRBV7-2,TRBJ1-4,-,-,TGTGCCAGCAGTATAGCAACAACTAATGAAAAACTGTTTTTT,CASSIATTNEKLFF
TRBV28,TRBJ2-7,TRBD1,-,TGTGCCAGCAGGGGACAGGGTGTGGGCCACGAGCAGTACTTC,CASRGQGVGHEQYF
TRBV28,TRBJ2-2,TRBD2,few,TGTGCCAGCAGTCCGGGGGGGAGCCGTTACGGGGAGCTGTTTTTT,CASSPGGSRYGELFF
TRBV19,TRBJ1-2,-,-,TGTGCCAGTAACCAGGAAATTCAAACTAACTATGGCTACACCTTC,CASNQEIQTNYGYTF
TRBV28,TRBJ1-4,-,once,TGTGCCAGCAGTTCGTACAGGTACACCAATGAAAAACTGTTTTTT,CASSSYRYTNEKLFF
TRBV2,TRBJ1-2,-,-,TGTGCCAGCAGACAGATCTATGGCTACACCTTC,CASRQIYGYTF
TRBV5-8,TRBJ1-4,-,-,TGTGCCAGCAGCTCGATAGGGTCCGGGAAACTGTTTTTT,CASSSIGSGKLFF
TRBV19,TRBJ1-5,TRBD1,-,TGTGCCAGTAGGATGGACAGGACCGACAATCAGCCCCAGCATTTT,CASRMDRTDNQPQHF
TRBV29-1,TRBJ1-2,-,-,TGCAGCGTTGAAGCCTCCCCCTGGCGGGGTTCTGGCTACACCTTC,CSVEASPWRGSGYTF
TRBV6-2/TRBV6-3,TRBJ2-2,TRBD2,-,TGTGCCAGCAGCCCTCTAGCGGCGGGGACCGGGGAGCTGTTTTTT,CASSPLAAGTGELFF
TRBV24-1,TRBJ2-3,-,-,TGTGCCACCAGTGAGCGGGACGGGTCCGACGATACGCAGTATTTT,CATSERDGSDDTQYF
TRBV29-1,TRBJ1-1,-,once,TGCAGCGTTGACCCTTCCCGGAACACTGAAGCTTTCTTT,CSVDPSRNTEAFF
TRBV7-3,TRBJ2-7,TRBD2,-,TGTGCCAGCAGCTGGACTAGCGGGGGCGCCTACGAGCAGTACTTC,CASSWTSGGAYEQYF
TRBV6-5,TRBJ2-7,TRBD2,once,TGTGCCAGCAGACTAGCGTACGAGCAGTACTTC,CASRLAYEQYF
TRBV28,TRBJ2-7,-,-,TGTGCCAGCTCGTCTCCCCGCAGCCCTTCCTACGAGCAGTACTTC,CASSSPRSPSYEQYF
TRBV29-1,TRBJ1-2,-,-,TGCAGCGTTGACGAGGGCCCCTTCTCTGGCTACACCTTC,CSVDEGPFSGYTF
TRBV7-8,TRBJ1-5,-,-,TGTGCCAGCAGCTTCACGGACACCAATCAGCCCCAGCATTTT,CASSFTDTNQPQHF
TRBV2,TRBJ2-2,TRBD2,-,TGTGCCAGCAGTGTAAGAGCTAGCGGGGTGACCGGGGAGCTGTTTTTT,CASSVRASGVTGELFF
TRBV21-1,TRBJ2-7,-,-,TGTGCCAGCAGCAAAGGAGCCGGGACAGTTGCCTACGAGCAGTACTTC,CASSKGAGTVAYEQYF
TRBV7-2,TRBJ2-2,TRBD1,-,TGTGCCAGCAGCCAGAGACAGGGGTTCCGCACCGGGGAGCTGTTTTTT,CASSQRQGFRTGELFF
TRBV11-2,TRBJ1-1,TRBD1,-,TGTGCCAGCAGCCCCTGGGCACAGGGGGAAGCTTTCTTT,CASSPWAQGEAFF